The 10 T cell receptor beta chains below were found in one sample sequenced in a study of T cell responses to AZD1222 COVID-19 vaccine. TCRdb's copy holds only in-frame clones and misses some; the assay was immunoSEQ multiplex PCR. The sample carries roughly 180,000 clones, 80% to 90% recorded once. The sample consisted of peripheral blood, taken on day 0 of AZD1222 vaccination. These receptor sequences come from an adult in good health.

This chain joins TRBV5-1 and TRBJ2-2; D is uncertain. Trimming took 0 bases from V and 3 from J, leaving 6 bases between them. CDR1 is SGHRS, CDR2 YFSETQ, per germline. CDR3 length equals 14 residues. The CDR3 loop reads CASSLVVDTGELFF. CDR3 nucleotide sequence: TGCGCCAGCAGCTTGGTAGTGGACACCGGGGAGCTGTTTTTT. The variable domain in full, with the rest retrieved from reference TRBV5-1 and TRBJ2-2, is KAGVTQTPRYLIKTRGQQVTLSCSPISGHRSVSWYQQTPGQGLQFLFEYFSETQRNKGNFPGRFSGRQFSNSRSEMNVSTLELGDSALYLCASSLVVDTGELFFGEGSRLTVL.

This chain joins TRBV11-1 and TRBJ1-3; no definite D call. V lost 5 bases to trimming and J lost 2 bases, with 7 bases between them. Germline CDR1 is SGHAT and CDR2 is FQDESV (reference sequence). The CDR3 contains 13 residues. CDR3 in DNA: TGTGCCAGCAGCGGCCCGGCTGGAAACACCATATATTTT. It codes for CASSGPAGNTIYF.

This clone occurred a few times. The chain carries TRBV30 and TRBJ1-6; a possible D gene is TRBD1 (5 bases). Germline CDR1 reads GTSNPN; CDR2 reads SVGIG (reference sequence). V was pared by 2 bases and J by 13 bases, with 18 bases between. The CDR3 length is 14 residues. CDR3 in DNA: TGTGCCTGGAGTCTCGGGACCGAAGGATATCCCCTCCACTTT. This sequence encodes CAWSLGTEGYPLHF.

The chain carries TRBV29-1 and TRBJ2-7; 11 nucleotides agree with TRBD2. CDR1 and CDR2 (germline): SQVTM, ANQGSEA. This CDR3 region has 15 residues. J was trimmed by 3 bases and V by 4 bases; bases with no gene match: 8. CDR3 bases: TGCAGCGTTGTAAAACTAGCGGGGGTCTTCTACGAGCAGTACTTC. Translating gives CSVVKLAGVFYEQYF.

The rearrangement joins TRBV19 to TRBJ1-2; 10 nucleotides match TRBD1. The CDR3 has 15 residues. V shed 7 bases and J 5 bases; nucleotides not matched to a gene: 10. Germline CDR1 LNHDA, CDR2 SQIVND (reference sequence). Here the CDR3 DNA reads TGTGCCAGTACCCCTGGACAGGGGGGAAGTTATGGCTACACCTTC. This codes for CASTPGQGGSYGYTF.

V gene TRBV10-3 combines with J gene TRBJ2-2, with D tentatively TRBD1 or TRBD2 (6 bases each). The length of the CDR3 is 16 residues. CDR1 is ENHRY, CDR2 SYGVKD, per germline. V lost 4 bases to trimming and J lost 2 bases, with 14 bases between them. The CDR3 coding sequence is TGTGCCATCAGTGTAACGGCCGGGGGCAACACCGGGGAGCTGTTTTTT. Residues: CAISVTAGGNTGELFF.

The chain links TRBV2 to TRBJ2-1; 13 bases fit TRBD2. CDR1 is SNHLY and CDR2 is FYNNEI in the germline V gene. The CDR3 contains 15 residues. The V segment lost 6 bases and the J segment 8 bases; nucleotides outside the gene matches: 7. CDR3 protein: CASRRRTSGSDEQFF. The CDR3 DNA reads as TGTGCCAGCAGGAGAAGGACTAGCGGGAGCGATGAGCAGTTCTTC.

The CDR3 nucleotides read TGTGCCAGCAGTGACGGGGGTCAAAATCAGCCCCAGCATTTT. Translation gives CASSDGGQNQPQHF. This chain links TRBV6-4 with TRBJ1-5; maybe TRBD1 (5 bases). The germline CDR1 and CDR2 sequences are MRHNA and SNTAGT. This CDR3 has 14 amino acids. V dropped 2 bases and J dropped 4 bases, with 9 bases sitting between them.

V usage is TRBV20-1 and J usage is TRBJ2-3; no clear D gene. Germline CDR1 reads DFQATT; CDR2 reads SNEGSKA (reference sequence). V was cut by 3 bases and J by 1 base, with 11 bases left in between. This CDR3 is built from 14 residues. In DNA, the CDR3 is TGCAGTGCTAGTGTAACGAGCGGCACAGATACGCAGTATTTT. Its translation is CSASVTSGTDTQYF.

The CDR3 protein is CASSIQVSDYGYTF. CDR3 bases: TGTGCCAGTAGTATCCAGGTTTCGGACTATGGCTACACCTTC. This sequence joins TRBV19 and TRBJ1-2; D remains unclear. CDR1 is LNHDA, CDR2 SQIVND, per germline (reference sequence). There are 14 residues in the CDR3. The ends were cut back, 3 bases at V and 3 bases at J, with 11 bases in the middle.